The 8 T cell receptor beta chains below were found in one sample sequenced in a study of CD8+ T cells in alopecia areata. Stated treatment: oral pan-JAK inhibitor, 5-10 mg twice daily. RNA extraction was followed by reverse transcription into cDNA, which acted as the sequencing template. Produced via immunoSEQ multiplex PCR; TCRdb's table is partial and in-frame only. The table has 100,000 or so clones, about three fifths seen once. Sequencing was performed on CD8+ T cells sorted from blood, taken at approximately week 55, from a patient treated with tofacitinib. These receptors were collected from a human donor with alopecia areata.

The chain couples TRBV5-6 to TRBJ1-2, with 8 positions matching TRBD1. From germline, CDR1 is SGHDT and CDR2 YYEEEE. This CDR3 spans 14 amino acids. With 4 bases clipped from V and 8 bases from J, the junction kept 10 bases outside the gene matches. The CDR3 sequence: CASSPRQGAEGYTF. CDR3 DNA sequence: TGTGCCAGCAGCCCTAGGCAGGGGGCTGAGGGCTACACCTTC.

V usage is TRBV5-4 and J usage is TRBJ2-3; D may be TRBD2 (5 bases). CDR1 and CDR2 from the germline V gene are SGHNT and YYREEE (reference sequence). The CDR3 runs to 13 residues. V was pared by 4 bases and J by 6 bases, with 12 bases between. CDR3 DNA: TGTGCCAGCAGCGTGCGGGCTTTTGATACGCAGTATTTT. It is translated as CASSVRAFDTQYF.

The rearrangement uses TRBV5-6 and TRBJ1-2; D unclear. Germline CDR1 is SGHDT and CDR2 is YYEEEE. The V gene lost 3 bases and the J gene lost 7 bases, with 10 bases spanning the gap. This CDR3 contains 12 residues. Here the CDR3 reads CASSWQGSGYTF. CDR3 DNA sequence: TGTGCCAGCAGCTGGCAAGGGAGTGGCTACACCTTC.

The J gene is TRBJ1-6, the V gene TRBV27, with D maybe TRBD1 (6 bases). Germline lookup yields CDR1 MNHEY and CDR2 SMNVEV (reference sequence). V was pared by 5 bases and J by 5 bases, with 13 bases between. The CDR3 runs 15 residues. The DNA for the CDR3 is TGTGCCAGCAGTATCTTGACAGGAAATAATTCACCCCTCCACTTT. It yields the protein CASSILTGNNSPLHF.

This rearrangement joins TRBV27 to TRBJ1-4; weak D call: TRBD1 (6 bases). V dropped 0 bases and J dropped 0 bases, with 11 bases sitting between them. The CDR3 consists of 17 residues. Germline V gene lookup returns CDR1 MNHEY and CDR2 SMNVEV (reference sequence). CDR3 DNA sequence: TGTGCCAGCAGTTTATCGTGGGGGGCCTCAACTAATGAAAAACTGTTTTTT. Its protein product is CASSLSWGASTNEKLFF.

V gene TRBV10-3 combines with J gene TRBJ1-2; 11 bases match TRBD1. The germline CDR1 and CDR2 sequences are ENHRY and SYGVKD. This CDR3 has 15 residues. J was trimmed by 1 base and V by 7 bases; bases with no gene match: 5. In DNA, the CDR3 is TGTGCCATCAACGGGGACAGGGGGGTTAACTATGGCTACACCTTC. It specifies CAINGDRGVNYGYTF.

This rearrangement joins TRBV11-3 to TRBJ1-1, with D possibly matching TRBD1 (5 bases). Looked up from germline, CDR1 is SGHNT and CDR2 is YENEEA. Trimming removed 4 bases at V and 8 bases at J, with 17 bases between. The CDR3 spans 14 residues. Here the CDR3 reads CASSSPGVGNEAFF. DNA of the CDR3: TGTGCCAGCAGCTCGCCGGGGGTGGGCAACGAAGCTTTCTTT. The complete variable domain, with remaining parts taken from reference TRBV11-3 and TRBJ1-1, reads EAGVVQSPRYKIIEKKQPVAFWCNPISGHNTLYWYLQNLGQGPELLIRYENEEAVDDSQLPKDRFSAERLKGVDSTLKIQPAELGDSAVYLCASSSPGVGNEAFFGQGTRLTVV.

J is TRBJ1-2 and V is TRBV25-1; a possible D gene is TRBD1 (6 bases). Trimming removed 7 bases from V and 4 bases from J, with 13 bases in between. CDR3 size: 13 residues. CDR1 is MGHDK and CDR2 is SYGVNS in the germline V gene. The CDR3 coding sequence is TGTGCCAGCAAAAGGACAGAGGCCTATGGCTACACCTTC. Its translation is CASKRTEAYGYTF.